Detailed here is one T cell receptor beta chain. Its target is not known. PCR employed 60 Vbeta and 13 Jbeta primers. Sequencing used immunoSEQ multiplex PCR; TCRdb keeps in-frame clones, though not all of them. The data contain around 85,000 clones, around 80% of them singletons. The data originate from a study of cytomegalovirus exposure and HLA in healthy donors. Regarding the study as a whole: Analysis was performed later, and it showed HLA-associated TCR beta chains to be more clonally expanded than equally common others. A later analysis linked a missense DCLRE1C variant to TCR beta V- and J-gene trimming. In an earlier analysis, in some 500 donors, most V segments appeared productive either ~87% or ~30% of the time. Within a later analysis, the majority of CMV-associated TCR beta chains appeared HLA-restricted.

The CDR3 runs to 13 residues. CDR1 is LNHDA and CDR2 is SQIVND in the germline V gene (reference sequence). This chain joins TRBV19 and TRBJ2-5; 12 bases map to TRBD2. The closer fit of TRBJ2-7 to the DNA end suggests the J call may be wrong. The sequencing input was PBMCs. This TCR came from a man aged 25 to 45 in good health and CMV-seronegative. CDR3 sequence: CASRLAGGGEQYF. The CDR3 DNA sequence: TGTGCCAGTAGACTAGCGGGAGGAGGCGAGCAGTACTTC.